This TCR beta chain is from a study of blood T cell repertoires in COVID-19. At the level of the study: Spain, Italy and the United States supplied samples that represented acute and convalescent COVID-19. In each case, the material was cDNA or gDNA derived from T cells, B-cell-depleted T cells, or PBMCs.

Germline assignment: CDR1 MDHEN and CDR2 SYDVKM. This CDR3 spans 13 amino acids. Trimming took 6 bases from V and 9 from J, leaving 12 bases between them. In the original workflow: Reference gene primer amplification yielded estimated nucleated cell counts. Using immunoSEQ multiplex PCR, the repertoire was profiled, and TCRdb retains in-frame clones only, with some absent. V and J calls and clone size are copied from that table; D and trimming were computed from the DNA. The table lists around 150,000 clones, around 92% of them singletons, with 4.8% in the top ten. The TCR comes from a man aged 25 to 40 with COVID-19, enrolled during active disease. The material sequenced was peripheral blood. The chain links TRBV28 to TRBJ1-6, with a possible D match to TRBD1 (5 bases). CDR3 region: CASRGGLGSPLHF. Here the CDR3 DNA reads TGTGCCAGCAGGGGGGGTTTGGGTTCACCCCTCCACTTT. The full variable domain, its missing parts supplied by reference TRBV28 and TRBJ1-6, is DVKVTQSSRYLVKRTGEKVFLECVQDMDHENMFWYRQDPGLGLRLIYFSYDVKMKEKGDIPEGYSVSREKKERFSLILESASTNQTSMYLCASRGGLGSPLHFGNGTRLTVT.